The sequence of this TCR beta chain was determined in a study of a mutant IDH1 vaccine in newly diagnosed glioma. Study conclusions and caveats: Changes to the top peripheral T cell clonotypes appeared unrelated to pseudoprogression.

The sample's time point: week 5, during vaccination. Each dose delivered 300 ug of mutant IDH1 20-mer peptide subcutaneously with imiquimod. The donors had new WHO grade 3 or 4 astrocytomas; these were IDH1-mutant and ATRX-lost. Produced via immunoSEQ multiplex PCR; TCRdb's table is partial and in-frame only. The sample lists about 40,000 clones, roughly nine tenths occurring once. Of note for this clone: Its target is unknown.

Looked up from germline, CDR1 is GTSNPN and CDR2 is SVGIG (reference sequence). The CDR3 runs to 14 residues. Trimming removed 3 bases at V and 4 bases at J, with 13 bases between. The chain has TRBV30 and TRBJ1-5; perhaps TRBD1 as D (5 bases). The clonotype was recovered from a man aged 50-60 years with glioma. The specimen was PBMCs, collected from a glioma patient whose treatment included an IDH1 peptide vaccine. The CDR3 DNA reads TGTGCCTGGAGGATCGGGGCCGGGAATCAGCCCCAGCATTTT. Its translation: CAWRIGAGNQPQHF.